This paragraph reports one T cell receptor (beta chain). The source of the sample is a study of control samples from healthy donors and cancer patients. Germline V gives CDR1 KGHDR, CDR2 SFDVKD. V shed 6 bases, J shed 6 bases, and the junction held 12 bases outside the gene matches. The CDR3 sequence is 17 residues long. Some clones are missing from TCRdb's copy, which holds only in-frame ones; the method was immunoSEQ multiplex PCR. The sample yields 170,000 or so clones, approximately 92% seen once. This receptor was obtained from a man between 18 and 35 years old in good health. The specimen sequenced was blood. The chain links TRBV24-1 to TRBJ2-3, with TRBD2 matching over 12 bases. The CDR3 loop reads CATSRKTSGGFSDTQYF. For the CDR3, the DNA is TGTGCCACCAGTAGGAAGACTAGCGGGGGTTTTTCGGATACGCAGTATTTT.